This T cell receptor (beta chain) was recorded in a study of shared clonotypes between healthy human individuals. Study background: The study enrolled a couple of women and three men aged 18 to 49.

V was clipped by 1 base and J by 2 bases; unmatched bases: 5. The CDR3 totals 16 residues. Germline CDR1 reads SEHNR; CDR2 reads FQNEAQ (reference sequence). Replicate PCRs from sorted subsets contained roughly 190 ng DNA, which is some 32,000 T cell genomes. The authors' processing: From ImmunoSEQ came sequences covering only the junction and carrying no quality scores, so filtering differed. Data came from immunoSEQ multiplex PCR; TCRdb stores just in-frame clones and leaves some out. That table gives V, J and clone size, and the DNA gave D and trimming. Of some 2 million clones listed, approximately 95% are singletons. Findings and limits, study-wide: Read depth was anticipated to influence clonotype sharing among donors.

For this clone: Antigen specificity is unknown.

Cells designated naive CD8 were CD45RO-negative and were positively selected for CCR7, with terminally differentiated effector memory CD45RA+ cells excluded. What was sequenced was naive CD8+ T cells sorted from blood. The J gene is TRBJ2-1, the V gene TRBV7-9; TRBD2 agrees at 7 bases. This receptor was identified in a man between 18 and 29 years old in good health. CDR3 nucleotides: TGTGCCAGCAGCTTAGGGGAGCGGGACCCCTACAATGAGCAGTTCTTC. This translates into CASSLGERDPYNEQFF.